A selection of T cell receptor beta chains follows, all from one sample in a study of breast tumors, draining lymph nodes, adjacent tissues. TCRdb ran MiXCR on the multiplex PCR reads and lists one entry per CDR3 protein. Of roughly 220,000 distinct CDR3 sequences in the sample, less than 40% were seen once. Input material: axillary lymph node tissue. These receptors all come from a female donor with breast cancer. Some clones in this sample may be carry-over from other donors' samples. Both conserved end residues are part of each CDR3. A D gene is named only where the DNA matches it firmly. Only part of the rows carry a size: once, few, many, or a class if the clone is expanded.

abundance,j_gene,d_gene,v_gene,CDR3aa,CDR3nt
NA,TRBJ1-4,NA,TRBV10-3,CAISESNEKLFF,TGTGCCATCAGTGAGTCTAATGAAAAACTGTTTTTT
NA,TRBJ2-3,TRBD1,TRBV5-4,CASSLGGTGGTDTQCF,TGTGCCAGCAGCCTGGGGGGGACAGGGGGCACAGATACGCAGTGTTTT
few,TRBJ1-2,TRBD1,TRBV25-1,CASSEYRGNYGYTF,TGTGCCAGCAGTGAATACAGGGGGAACTATGGCTACACCTTC
many,TRBJ2-5,NA,TRBV20-1,CSARDRTDVRETQYF,TGCAGTGCTAGAGATCGGACAGACGTCAGGGAGACCCAGTACTTC
NA,TRBJ2-7,NA,TRBV6-5,CASRPTSGRYGQYF,TGTGCCAGCCGCCCGACTAGTGGGAGATACGGGCAGTACTTC
few,TRBJ2-3,NA,TRBV5-5,CASSFSADTQYF,TGTGCCAGCAGTTTTAGTGCAGATACGCAGTATTTT
many,TRBJ1-6,NA,TRBV3-1,CASSQEGAPLHF,TGTGCCAGCAGCCAAGAAGGGGCTCCCCTCCACTTT
NA,TRBJ2-3,NA,TRBV24-1,CATSEYRGGRSTDTQYF,TGTGCCACCAGTGAGTACAGGGGGGGACGGAGCACAGATACGCAGTATTTT
few,TRBJ1-6,NA,TRBV20-1,CSARVRGASSPLHF,TGCAGTGCTAGAGTTCGGGGGGCGTCTTCACCCCTCCACTTT
NA,TRBJ1-5,NA,TRBV6-5,CASRARRGNQPQHF,TGTGCCAGCAGAGCCCGGCGGGGGAATCAGCCCCAGCATTTT
NA,TRBJ2-5,NA,TRBV14,CAGSQFGSDTQYF,TGTGCCGGCAGCCAATTTGGCTCCGATACGCAGTACTTC
NA,TRBJ1-1,NA,TRBV19,CASSPQGVPNTEAFF,TGTGCCAGTAGTCCACAGGGCGTCCCGAACACTGAAGCTTTCTTT
many,TRBJ2-7,NA,TRBV5-5,CASSTGLVGYEQYF,TGTGCCAGCAGCACCGGTCTAGTCGGCTACGAGCAGTACTTC
many,TRBJ2-7,TRBD2,TRBV20-1,CSARKTSGYEQYF,TGCAGTGCTAGGAAGACTAGCGGTTACGAGCAGTACTTC
many,TRBJ2-5,TRBD1,TRBV10-2,CASKDRGLETQYF,TGCGCCAGCAAGGACAGGGGGCTAGAGACCCAGTACTTC
many,TRBJ2-1,TRBD1,TRBV9,CASSVEGAVGEQFF,TGTGCCAGCAGCGTAGAGGGGGCAGTCGGTGAGCAGTTCTTC
many,TRBJ2-2,NA,TRBV9,CASSVAGLNTGELFF,TGTGCCAGCAGCGTAGCCGGCCTAAACACCGGGGAGCTGTTTTTT
NA,TRBJ1-6,NA,TRBV28,CASSADYNSPLHF,TGTGCCAGCAGTGCAGATTATAATTCACCCCTCCACTTT
once,TRBJ1-4,NA,TRBV12-3/TRBV12-4,CASSFSPGRTATNEKLFF,TGTGCCAGCAGTTTCAGTCCCGGAAGGACAGCAACTAATGAAAAACTGTTTTTT
many,TRBJ1-3,NA,TRBV11-3,CASSADLGNTIYF,TGTGCCAGCAGCGCCGACCTTGGAAACACCATATATTTT
NA,TRBJ2-1,NA,TRBV7-2,CASSLRLLPNYNEQFF,TGTGCCAGCAGCTTAAGGCTTCTACCCAACTACAATGAGCAGTTCTTC
many,TRBJ2-7,NA,TRBV20-1,CSCQQGNEQYF,TGCAGTTGTCAACAGGGAAACGAGCAGTACTTC
many,TRBJ1-4,TRBD1,TRBV20-1,CSTQTGGGPNEKLFF,TGCAGTACTCAGACAGGGGGCGGACCTAATGAAAAACTGTTTTTT
NA,TRBJ2-1,TRBD2,TRBV20-1,CSALDTSGRIDEQFF,TGCAGTGCTCTTGATACTAGCGGGAGGATTGATGAGCAGTTCTTC
many,TRBJ1-2,NA,TRBV6-5,CASSYGGPGYGYTF,TGTGCCAGCAGTTACGGGGGGCCGGGCTATGGCTACACCTTC
NA,TRBJ2-3,NA,TRBV12-3/TRBV12-4,CASTTPLAGRTDTQYF,TGTGCCAGCACCACCCCGCTGGCGGGTCGCACAGATACGCAGTATTTT
many,TRBJ1-5,TRBD1,TRBV19,CASSIVGTGATQPQHF,TGTGCCAGTAGTATAGTGGGGACAGGGGCCACTCAGCCCCAGCATTTT
many,TRBJ1-2,TRBD1,TRBV20-1,CSARGDRASSGYTF,TGCAGTGCTAGAGGTGACAGGGCCTCTTCTGGCTACACCTTC
many,TRBJ1-5,TRBD1,TRBV10-3,CAISADRANLNQPQHF,TGTGCCATCAGTGCGGACAGGGCGAATTTAAATCAGCCCCAGCATTTT
many,TRBJ1-6,NA,TRBV4-1,CASSHVTETVALLPLHF,TGCGCCAGCAGCCACGTAACGGAGACAGTCGCTTTGTTGCCCCTCCACTTT
many,TRBJ2-3,NA,TRBV10-3,CAAQDAGYTDTQYF,TGTGCCGCCCAAGACGCGGGCTACACAGATACGCAGTATTTT
many,TRBJ2-1,TRBD2,TRBV29-1,CSVTGTRNEQFF,TGCAGCGTTACCGGGACTAGAAATGAGCAGTTCTTC
NA,TRBJ2-7,NA,TRBV29-1,CSVGEDYEQYF,TGCAGCGTGGGGGAGGATTACGAGCAGTACTTC
NA,TRBJ1-6,NA,TRBV7-9,CASRPGNSPLHF,TGTGCCAGCAGACCAGGGAACTCACCCCTCCACTTT
many,TRBJ2-1,TRBD2,TRBV20-1,CSARGAGLATINEQFF,TGCAGTGCTAGAGGTGCGGGACTAGCGACTATCAATGAGCAGTTCTTC
NA,TRBJ2-2,TRBD2,TRBV6-6,CASTGTSGRALHTGELFF,TGTGCCAGCACCGGGACTAGCGGGAGGGCCCTCCACACCGGGGAGCTGTTTTTT
NA,TRBJ1-3,TRBD1,TRBV6-5,CASSHSTGAGNTIYF,TGTGCCAGCAGTCACTCGACAGGGGCTGGAAACACCATATATTTT
few,TRBJ2-3,NA,TRBV12-5,CASGLTQLGDTQYF,TGTGCTAGTGGTTTGACCCAACTAGGAGATACGCAGTATTTT
many,TRBJ1-4,NA,TRBV7-9,CASSSNRAPTNEKLFF,TGTGCCAGCAGCTCAAACAGGGCCCCAACTAATGAAAAACTGTTTTTT
many,TRBJ1-2,NA,TRBV11-2,CASSKQTGTLDGYTF,TGTGCCAGCAGTAAACAGACAGGAACTCTTGATGGCTACACCTTC
many,TRBJ1-1,TRBD1,TRBV24-1,CATSGTGGTGTEAFF,TGTGCCACCAGTGGGACAGGGGGAACAGGGACTGAAGCTTTCTTT
NA,TRBJ1-5,TRBD1,TRBV24-1,CATSDSPGGNSNQPQHF,TGTGCCACCAGTGATTCCCCAGGGGGGAATAGCAATCAGCCCCAGCATTTT